A selection of T cell receptor beta chains follows, all from one sample in a study of T cells after yellow fever vaccination. TCRdb used MiXCR to reprocess the 5' RACE reads, holding one entry per CDR3 protein. The profile shows some 120,000 distinct CDR3 sequences, 6.5% to 9% of them singletons. Sequenced here: CD8+ T cells sorted from PBMCs, sampled 45 days after the yellow fever booster vaccination. These receptors were obtained from a man under 40 who received the YFV17D yellow fever vaccine. The CDR3 runs from the conserved cysteine through the conserved F or W. A D gene is named only where the DNA matches it firmly. The size field is filled for only some rows; it gives once, few, many or a size class.

clone_size d_call j_call v_call cdr3_nt cdr3_aa
many TRBD2 TRBJ2-1 TRBV18 TGTGCCAGCTCACCAGCTAGCGGCAGCTCCTACAATGAGCAGTTCTTC CASSPASGSSYNEQFF
few NA TRBJ1-4 TRBV28 TGTGCCAGCAGTTTCTCGGACAGTCCTTATGAAAAACTGTTTTTT CASSFSDSPYEKLFF
few NA TRBJ2-7 TRBV5-1 TGCGCCAGCGGAACAAGGGCCGGGCAACGGAGCTCCTACGAGCAGTACTTC CASGTRAGQRSSYEQYF
many NA TRBJ2-4 TRBV4-3 TGCGCCAGCAGCCAGGACGGACGGTGGGGGGACATTCAGTACTTC CASSQDGRWGDIQYF
NA NA TRBJ1-2 TRBV12-3/TRBV12-4 TGTGCCAGCAGTTTTGGGAGAGCTAACTATGGCTACACCTTC CASSFGRANYGYTF
few TRBD2 TRBJ2-7 TRBV4-2 TGTGCCAGCAGCCAAGATTGGGACTACTCCTACGAGCAGTACTTC CASSQDWDYSYEQYF
NA NA TRBJ2-7 TRBV7-6 TGTGCCAGCAGCCCGGGACACGACTACGAGCAGTACTTC CASSPGHDYEQYF
many TRBD1 TRBJ2-5 TRBV29-1 TGCAGCGTTGAGGACAGGTACCAAGAGACCCAGTACTTC CSVEDRYQETQYF
NA NA TRBJ1-1 TRBV5-1 TGCGCCAGCAAAGCCTTGACGGGGAACACTGAAGCTTTCTTT CASKALTGNTEAFF
NA TRBD1 TRBJ2-7 TRBV29-1 TGCAGCGTTGACTCCGACAGGGATAAGTACGAGCAGTACTTC CSVDSDRDKYEQYF
many NA TRBJ1-6 TRBV7-2 TGTGCCAGCAGCACGGGGTATTCACCCCTCCACTTT CASSTGYSPLHF
many NA TRBJ2-2 TRBV4-3 TGCGCCAGCAGCCCCCCAAAGGTCGGGGAGCTGTTTTTT CASSPPKVGELFF
NA TRBD2 TRBJ2-5 TRBV5-4 TGTGCCAGCAGCTTGGGTGGGGGGACTAGCCGAGAGACCCAGTACTTC CASSLGGGTSRETQYF
many NA TRBJ1-1 TRBV7-9 TGTGCCAGCAGCTTCGGGCCTGAAGCTTTCTTT CASSFGPEAFF
few NA TRBJ2-1 TRBV7-6 TGTGCCAGCAGCTTAGTTGGAGCCCACAATGAGCAGTTCTTC CASSLVGAHNEQFF
many NA TRBJ2-7 TRBV21-1 TGTGCCAGCAGCAGACTAGCGGGATTACCCTACGAGCAGTACTTC CASSRLAGLPYEQYF
many NA TRBJ2-1 TRBV12-3/TRBV12-4 TGTGCCAGCACCGAACCGGGGGATCTCTACAATGAGCAGTTCTTC CASTEPGDLYNEQFF
many NA TRBJ2-3 TRBV6-6 TGTGCCAGCTCAGGAGTCAGTACGCAGTATTTT CASSGVSTQYF
many TRBD2 TRBJ2-5 TRBV7-7 TGTGCCAGCAGCTTTAGTAGCGGGTACTCCCAAGAGACCCAGTACTTC CASSFSSGYSQETQYF
many NA TRBJ2-1 TRBV5-1 TGCGCCAGCAGCTTGGTGTTCGGCAATGAGCAGTTCTTC CASSLVFGNEQFF
many NA TRBJ2-7 TRBV2 TGTGCCAGCAGTGACCTAAACAGGAAAGAGCAGTACTTC CASSDLNRKEQYF
many NA TRBJ2-3 TRBV6-1 TGTGCCAGCAGTCCCGCTGCGTATTCTAGCACAGATACGCAGTATTTT CASSPAAYSSTDTQYF
few NA TRBJ2-1 TRBV7-6 TGTGCCAGCAGCTTCGGGCAGGGATTGTTCAACAATGAGCAGTTCTTC CASSFGQGLFNNEQFF
many NA TRBJ2-7 TRBV30 TGTGCCTGGAGTGACGCGGTCGAGCAGTACTTC CAWSDAVEQYF